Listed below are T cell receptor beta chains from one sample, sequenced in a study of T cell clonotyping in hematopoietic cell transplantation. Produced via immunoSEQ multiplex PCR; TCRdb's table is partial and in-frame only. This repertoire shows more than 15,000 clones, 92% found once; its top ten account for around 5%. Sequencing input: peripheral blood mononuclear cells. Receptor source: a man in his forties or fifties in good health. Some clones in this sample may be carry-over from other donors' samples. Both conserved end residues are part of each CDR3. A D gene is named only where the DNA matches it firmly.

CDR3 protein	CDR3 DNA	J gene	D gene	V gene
CAWSVAGRAGYTF	TGTGCCTGGAGTGTCGCAGGGCGGGCTGGCTACACCTTC	TRBJ1-2	.	TRBV30
CASSLITETQYF	TGCGCCAGCAGCTTAATTACCGAGACCCAGTACTTC	TRBJ2-5	.	TRBV5-1
CSVWDRGNEQYF	TGCAGCGTTTGGGACAGGGGCAACGAGCAGTACTTC	TRBJ2-7	TRBD1	TRBV29-1
CASSLAGGGNPYGYTF	TGTGCCAGCAGCTTGGCCGGGGGGGGGAACCCCTATGGCTACACCTTC	TRBJ1-2	.	TRBV5-4
CSVDVGRASYEQYF	TGCAGCGTTGATGTGGGCAGGGCGTCCTACGAGCAGTACTTC	TRBJ2-7	.	TRBV29-1
CASNYPSSYNSPLHF	TGTGCCAGTAACTACCCTAGCTCCTATAATTCACCCCTCCACTTT	TRBJ1-6	.	TRBV19
CASERGVNTGELFF	TGTGCCAGCGAGCGGGGGGTGAACACCGGGGAGCTGTTTTTT	TRBJ2-2	TRBD2	TRBV2
CASSLALGGEQYF	TGCGCCAGCAGCTTGGCCTTGGGGGGCGAGCAGTACTTC	TRBJ2-7	.	TRBV5-1
CASSLRTGGRTEAFF	TGTGCCAGCAGTCTACGGACAGGGGGCAGAACTGAAGCTTTCTTT	TRBJ1-1	TRBD1	TRBV6-1
CASSLSPGHKDTQYF	TGTGCCAGCAGCTTAAGCCCGGGACACAAGGATACGCAGTATTTT	TRBJ2-3	.	TRBV11-2
CASSARDRVFDTEAFF	TGTGCCAGCAGCGCACGGGACAGGGTCTTTGACACTGAAGCTTTCTTT	TRBJ1-1	TRBD1	TRBV7-8
CASSQFQELTNTEAFF	TGCGCCAGCAGCCAATTCCAGGAGCTAACTAACACTGAAGCTTTCTTT	TRBJ1-1	.	TRBV4-3
CASSSGQASSGANVLTF	TGTGCCAGCAGTTCCGGACAGGCGTCCTCTGGGGCCAACGTCCTGACTTTC	TRBJ2-6	TRBD1	TRBV27
CSAKVTYNEQFF	TGCAGCGCCAAGGTCACTTACAATGAGCAGTTCTTC	TRBJ2-1	.	TRBV29-1
CAWSAGVHQPQHF	TGTGCCTGGAGTGCAGGGGTCCATCAGCCCCAGCATTTT	TRBJ1-5	.	TRBV30
CASSLTLAGVYNEQFF	TGCGCCAGCAGCCTCACCCTAGCGGGGGTCTACAATGAGCAGTTCTTC	TRBJ2-1	TRBD2	TRBV4-1
CASSSPMRINEKLFF	TGTGCCAGCAGTTCTCCGATGCGCATTAATGAAAAACTGTTTTTT	TRBJ1-4	.	TRBV28
CASSGGTGTSTAGEQFF	TGTGCCAGCAGTGGGGGGACCGGGACTAGCACAGCCGGTGAGCAGTTCTTC	TRBJ2-1	TRBD2	TRBV25-1
CASSSSGGRYNEQFF	TGTGCCAGCAGCTCTAGCGGGGGGCGATACAATGAGCAGTTCTTC	TRBJ2-1	TRBD2	TRBV9
CASSELASGGLTDTQYF	TGTGCCAGCAGTGAATTGGCTAGCGGGGGTCTCACAGATACGCAGTATTTT	TRBJ2-3	TRBD2	TRBV2
CAISRDLGAGELFF	TGTGCCATCAGCCGAGACCTCGGGGCCGGGGAGCTGTTTTTT	TRBJ2-2	.	TRBV10-3
CASSAQANEQFF	TGTGCCAGCAGTGCCCAGGCGAATGAGCAGTTCTTC	TRBJ2-1	.	TRBV2
CASRGRSNTEAFF	TGTGCCAGCAGGGGACGTTCGAACACTGAAGCTTTCTTT	TRBJ1-1	.	TRBV27
CASSPGGLNQPQHF	TGTGCCAGCAGCCCAGGGGGGCTCAATCAGCCCCAGCATTTT	TRBJ1-5	TRBD1	TRBV7-8
CASSRGKDTEAFF	TGTGCCAGCAGCCGGGGTAAGGACACTGAAGCTTTCTTT	TRBJ1-1	.	TRBV6-5
CSAFSGGLGNTIYF	TGCAGCGCCTTCTCAGGGGGTTTAGGAAACACCATATATTTT	TRBJ1-3	TRBD1	TRBV29-1
CASGGTLNYGYTF	TGTGCCAGCGGCGGGACGCTTAACTATGGCTACACCTTC	TRBJ1-2	.	TRBV9
CASSLGGGNQPQHF	TGTGCCAGCAGCTTAGGGGGAGGTAATCAGCCCCAGCATTTT	TRBJ1-5	.	TRBV7-9